Only a few counts were recorded for the clone carrying this TCR beta chain. This record belongs to a study of blood T cell repertoires in COVID-19. Study-level information: Samples of COVID-19 (acute and convalescent) were obtained from the United States, Italy and Spain.

The CDR3 length is 15 residues. The germline gives CDR1 MDHEN, CDR2 SYDVKM. J gave up 1 base and V 6 bases, and 6 bases lay outside the gene matches. Assay: immunoSEQ multiplex PCR; the TCRdb copy retains only in-frame clones and omits some. Of around 150,000 clones in the sample, around 90% were seen once. The chain recombines TRBV28 with TRBJ2-4, with 7 bases lining up with TRBD1. Sequencing was carried out using peripheral blood. The TCR was taken from a man aged 60 to 69 with active or convalescent COVID-19. The CDR3 DNA reads as TGTGCCAGCAGGCCCACAGGGGTGGCCAAAAACATTCAGTACTTC. As protein: CASRPTGVAKNIQYF.